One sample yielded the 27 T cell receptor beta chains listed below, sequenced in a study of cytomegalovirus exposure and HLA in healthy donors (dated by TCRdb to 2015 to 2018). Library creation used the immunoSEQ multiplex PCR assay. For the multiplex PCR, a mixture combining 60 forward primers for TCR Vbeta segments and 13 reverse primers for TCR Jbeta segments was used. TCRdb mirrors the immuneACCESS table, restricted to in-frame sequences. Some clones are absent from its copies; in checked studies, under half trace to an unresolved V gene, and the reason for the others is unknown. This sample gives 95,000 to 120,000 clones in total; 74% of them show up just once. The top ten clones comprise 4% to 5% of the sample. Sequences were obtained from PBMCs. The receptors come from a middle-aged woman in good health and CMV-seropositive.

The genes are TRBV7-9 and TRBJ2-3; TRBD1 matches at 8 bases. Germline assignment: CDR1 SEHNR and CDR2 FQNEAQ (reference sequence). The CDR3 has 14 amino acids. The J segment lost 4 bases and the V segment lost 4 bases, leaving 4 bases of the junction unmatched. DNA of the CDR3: TGTGCCAGCAGCTACGGACAGGGATCAGATACGCAGTATTTT. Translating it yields CASSYGQGSDTQYF.

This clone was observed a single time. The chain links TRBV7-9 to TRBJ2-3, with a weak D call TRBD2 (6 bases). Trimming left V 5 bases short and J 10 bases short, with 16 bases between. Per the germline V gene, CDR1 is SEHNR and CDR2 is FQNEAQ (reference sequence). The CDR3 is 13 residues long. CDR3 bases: TGTGCCAGCAGCCCCCGGACCACGGGGGCGCAGTATTTT. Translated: CASSPRTTGAQYF.

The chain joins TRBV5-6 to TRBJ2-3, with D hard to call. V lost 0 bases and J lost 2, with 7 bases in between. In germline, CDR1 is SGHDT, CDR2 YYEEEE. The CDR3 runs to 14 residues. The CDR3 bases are TGTGCCAGCAGCTTGGGAGGCTACACAGATACGCAGTATTTT. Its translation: CASSLGGYTDTQYF.

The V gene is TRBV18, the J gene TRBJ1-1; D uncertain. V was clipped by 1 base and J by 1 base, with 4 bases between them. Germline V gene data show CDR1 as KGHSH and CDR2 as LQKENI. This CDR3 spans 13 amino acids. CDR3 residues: CASSPQRNTEAFF. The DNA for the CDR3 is TGTGCCAGCTCACCACAGAGGAACACTGAAGCTTTCTTT.

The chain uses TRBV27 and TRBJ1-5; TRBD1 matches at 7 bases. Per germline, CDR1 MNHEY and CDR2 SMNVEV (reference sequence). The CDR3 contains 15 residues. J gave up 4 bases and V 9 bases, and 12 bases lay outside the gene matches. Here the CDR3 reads CASALLRTGNQPQHF. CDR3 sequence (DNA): TGTGCCAGTGCCCTTTTGCGGACAGGTAATCAGCCCCAGCATTTT.

CDR3 sequence reads: CASSPRVGSLETQYF. The CDR3 nucleotides are TGTGCCAGCTCACCACGTGTGGGTAGCTTAGAGACCCAGTACTTC. The V call is TRBV18, the J call TRBJ2-5, with D unclear. Germline V CDR1 and CDR2: KGHSH, LQKENI. CDR3 length: 15 residues. V gave up 1 base and J gave up 4 bases, with 13 bases separating them.

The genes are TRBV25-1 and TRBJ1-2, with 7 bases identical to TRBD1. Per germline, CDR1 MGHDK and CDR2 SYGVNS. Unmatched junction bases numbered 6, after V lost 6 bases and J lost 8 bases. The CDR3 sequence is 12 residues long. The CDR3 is CASRAQGQGYTF. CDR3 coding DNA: TGTGCCAGCAGGGCACAGGGGCAGGGCTACACCTTC.

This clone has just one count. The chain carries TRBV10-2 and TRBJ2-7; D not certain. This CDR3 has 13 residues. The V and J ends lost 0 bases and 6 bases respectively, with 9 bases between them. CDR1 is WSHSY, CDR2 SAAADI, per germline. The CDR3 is CASSESARREQYF. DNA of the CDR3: TGCGCCAGCAGTGAGTCGGCCAGGCGCGAGCAGTACTTC.

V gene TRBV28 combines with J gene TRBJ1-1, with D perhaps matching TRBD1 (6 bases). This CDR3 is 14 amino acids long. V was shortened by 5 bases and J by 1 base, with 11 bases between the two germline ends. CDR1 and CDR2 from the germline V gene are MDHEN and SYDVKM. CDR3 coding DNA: TGTGCCAGCAGTCCGACAGGTTGGAACACTGAAGCTTTCTTT. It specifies CASSPTGWNTEAFF.

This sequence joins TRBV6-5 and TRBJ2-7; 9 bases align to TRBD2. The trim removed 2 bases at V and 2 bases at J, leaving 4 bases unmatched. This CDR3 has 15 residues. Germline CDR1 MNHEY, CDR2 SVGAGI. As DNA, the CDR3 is TGTGCCAGCAGTTACCGCGGGAGGGCCCCCTACGAGCAGTACTTC. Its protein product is CASSYRGRAPYEQYF.

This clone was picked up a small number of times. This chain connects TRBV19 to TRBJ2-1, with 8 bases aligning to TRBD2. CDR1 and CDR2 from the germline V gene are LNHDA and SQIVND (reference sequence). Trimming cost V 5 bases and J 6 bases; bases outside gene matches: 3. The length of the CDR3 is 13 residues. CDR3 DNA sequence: TGTGCCAGTAGTGGCGGGAGGCGCAATGAGCAGTTCTTC. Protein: CASSGGRRNEQFF.

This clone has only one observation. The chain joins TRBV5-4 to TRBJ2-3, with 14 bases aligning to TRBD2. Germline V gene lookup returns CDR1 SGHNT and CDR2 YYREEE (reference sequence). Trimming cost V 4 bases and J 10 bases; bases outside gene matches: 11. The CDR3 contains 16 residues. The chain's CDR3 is CASSRAPGTSGSAQYF. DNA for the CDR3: TGTGCCAGCAGCAGAGCCCCCGGGACTAGCGGGAGTGCGCAGTATTTT.

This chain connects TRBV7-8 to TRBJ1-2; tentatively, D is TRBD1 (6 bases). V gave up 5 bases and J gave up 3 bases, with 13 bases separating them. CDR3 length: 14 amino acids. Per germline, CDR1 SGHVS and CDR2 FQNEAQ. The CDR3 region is CASSPAPGDYGYTF. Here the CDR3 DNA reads TGTGCCAGCAGCCCCGCCCCAGGGGACTATGGCTACACCTTC.

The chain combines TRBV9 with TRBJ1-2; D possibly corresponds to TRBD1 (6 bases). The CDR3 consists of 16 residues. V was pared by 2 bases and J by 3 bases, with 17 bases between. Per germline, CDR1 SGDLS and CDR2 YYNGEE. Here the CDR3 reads CASSVGGGQRDYGYTF. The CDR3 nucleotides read TGTGCCAGCAGCGTCGGGGGGGGGCAAAGGGACTATGGCTACACCTTC.

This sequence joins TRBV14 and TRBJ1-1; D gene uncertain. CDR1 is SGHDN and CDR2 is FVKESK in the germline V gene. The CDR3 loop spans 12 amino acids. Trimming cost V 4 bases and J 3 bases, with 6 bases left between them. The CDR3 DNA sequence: TGTGCCAGCAGCCTTCAGTACACTGAAGCTTTCTTT. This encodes CASSLQYTEAFF.

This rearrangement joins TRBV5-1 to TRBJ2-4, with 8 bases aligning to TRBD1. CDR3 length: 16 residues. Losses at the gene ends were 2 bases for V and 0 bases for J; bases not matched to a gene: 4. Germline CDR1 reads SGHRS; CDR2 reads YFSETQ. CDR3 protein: CASSLTRGLAKNIQYF. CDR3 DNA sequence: TGCGCCAGCAGCTTAACCAGGGGGCTAGCCAAAAACATTCAGTACTTC. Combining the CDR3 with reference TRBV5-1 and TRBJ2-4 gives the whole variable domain KAGVTQTPRYLIKTRGQQVTLSCSPISGHRSVSWYQQTPGQGLQFLFEYFSETQRNKGNFPGRFSGRQFSNSRSEMNVSTLELGDSALYLCASSLTRGLAKNIQYFGAGTRLSVL.

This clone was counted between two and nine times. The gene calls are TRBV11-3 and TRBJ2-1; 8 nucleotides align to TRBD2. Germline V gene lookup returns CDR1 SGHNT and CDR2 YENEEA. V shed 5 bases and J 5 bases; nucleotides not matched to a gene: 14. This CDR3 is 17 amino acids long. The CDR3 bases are TGTGCCAGCAGCCCATCCATGAGCGGGAGAGGGAACAATGAGCAGTTCTTC. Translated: CASSPSMSGRGNNEQFF.

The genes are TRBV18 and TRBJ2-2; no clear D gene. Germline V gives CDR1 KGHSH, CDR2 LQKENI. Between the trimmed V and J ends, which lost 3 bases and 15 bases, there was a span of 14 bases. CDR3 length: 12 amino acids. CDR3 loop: CASSPVAPTVFF. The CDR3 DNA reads TGTGCCAGCTCACCCGTCGCGCCAACGGTGTTTTTT.

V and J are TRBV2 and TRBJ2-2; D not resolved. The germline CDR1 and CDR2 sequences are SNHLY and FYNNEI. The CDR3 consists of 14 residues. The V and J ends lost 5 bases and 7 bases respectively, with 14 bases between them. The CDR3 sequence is CASSPTRGRGELFF. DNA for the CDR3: TGTGCCAGCAGTCCCACCCGCGGTCGCGGGGAGCTGTTTTTT.

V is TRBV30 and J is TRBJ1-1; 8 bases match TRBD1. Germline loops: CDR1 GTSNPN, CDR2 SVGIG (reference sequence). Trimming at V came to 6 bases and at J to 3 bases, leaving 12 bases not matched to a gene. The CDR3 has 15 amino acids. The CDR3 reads CACDRGFGSDTEAFF. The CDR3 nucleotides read TGTGCCTGCGACAGGGGATTCGGTTCGGACACTGAAGCTTTCTTT.

The CDR3 DNA is TGTGCCAGCAGCGCGGGACTAGCGGGACACCCCTTCTACAATGAGCAGTTCTTC. It specifies CASSAGLAGHPFYNEQFF. The chain is built from TRBV5-5 and TRBJ2-1, with TRBD2 matching over 13 bases. After removal of 4 bases from V and 3 bases from J, the junction contained 10 bases not matched to a gene. This CDR3 is 18 amino acids long. Germline assignment: CDR1 SGHKS and CDR2 YYEKEE (reference sequence). The entire variable domain, with the rest obtained from reference TRBV5-5 and TRBJ2-1, is as follows: DAGVTQSPTHLIKTRGQQVTLRCSPISGHKSVSWYQQVLGQGPQFIFQYYEKEERGRGNFPDRFSARQFPNYSSELNVNALLLGDSALYLCASSAGLAGHPFYNEQFFGPGTRLTVL.

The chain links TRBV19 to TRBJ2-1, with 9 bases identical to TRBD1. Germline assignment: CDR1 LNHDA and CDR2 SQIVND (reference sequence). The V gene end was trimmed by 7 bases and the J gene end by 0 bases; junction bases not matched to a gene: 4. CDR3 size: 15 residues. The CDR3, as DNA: TGTGCCAGTACCGCGGGACAGGGCTCCTACAATGAGCAGTTCTTC. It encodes CASTAGQGSYNEQFF.

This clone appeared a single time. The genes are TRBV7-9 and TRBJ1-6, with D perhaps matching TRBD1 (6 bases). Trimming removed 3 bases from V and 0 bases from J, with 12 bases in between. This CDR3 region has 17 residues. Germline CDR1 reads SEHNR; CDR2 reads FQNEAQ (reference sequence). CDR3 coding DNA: TGTGCCAGCAGCTTGTACAGGGCCAGCTCCTATAATTCACCCCTCCACTTT. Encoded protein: CASSLYRASSYNSPLHF.

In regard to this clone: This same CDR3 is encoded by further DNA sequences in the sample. In nucleotides, the CDR3 is TGTGCCAGCAGTGCGGACAGGACCTCCTACGAGCAGTACTTC. Translation gives CASSADRTSYEQYF. The chain combines TRBV2 with TRBJ2-7, with 7 nucleotides matching TRBD1. The trim removed 4 bases at V and 0 bases at J, leaving 3 bases unmatched. CDR3 length: 14 residues. Germline CDR1 is SNHLY and CDR2 is FYNNEI.

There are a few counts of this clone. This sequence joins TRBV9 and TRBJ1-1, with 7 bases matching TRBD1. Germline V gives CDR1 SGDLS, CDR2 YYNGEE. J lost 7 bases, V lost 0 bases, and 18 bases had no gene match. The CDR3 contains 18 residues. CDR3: CASSVEGEPRGQGGEAFF. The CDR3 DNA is TGTGCCAGCAGCGTAGAAGGTGAACCCAGGGGCCAGGGGGGTGAAGCTTTCTTT.

The CDR3 nucleotides read TGCAGCGCTGGGAGGTCCGGGGAGCTGTTTTTT. Protein: CSAGRSGELFF. The chain uses TRBV29-1 and TRBJ2-2; D may be TRBD2 (6 bases). Trimming cost V 7 bases and J 6 bases, with 9 bases left between them. The CDR3 extends over 11 amino acids. From germline, CDR1 is SQVTM and CDR2 ANQGSEA.

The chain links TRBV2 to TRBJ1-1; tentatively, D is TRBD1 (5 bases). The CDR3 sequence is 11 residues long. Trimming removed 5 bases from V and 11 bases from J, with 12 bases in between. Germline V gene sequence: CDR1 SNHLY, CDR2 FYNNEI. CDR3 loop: CASSSRVGAFF. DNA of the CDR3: TGTGCCAGCAGTTCCAGGGTGGGGGCTTTCTTT.